Included here is one T cell receptor (beta chain) sequence, with context. The antigen remains undetermined. These data are taken from a study of shared clonotypes between healthy human individuals. Study-wide context: Three plates each covered CD4 naive and memory; CD8 naive two, CD8 memory one.

Generated by immunoSEQ multiplex PCR, the TCRdb table keeps only in-frame clones and is missing some. The table records more than 200,000 clones, just over 65% of them present only once. Per germline, CDR1 MDHEN and CDR2 SYDVKM. This CDR3 comprises 16 residues. The trim removed 5 bases at V and 6 bases at J, leaving 12 bases unmatched. Each of the donors was a healthy adult who was HIV-negative and had not had a recent acute infection or vaccination. Study-wide results and limits: The generation probabilities recorded for non-shared clonotypes fell below those of clonotypes shared by all four donors. It was expected that sequencing depth would affect clonotype sharing among donors.

The sequence came from a man aged 25 to 40 in good health. The V gene is TRBV28, the J gene TRBJ2-3, with TRBD2 identical over 9 bases. The sequencing sample was made of memory CD4+ T cells sorted from blood. Indicated subset: CD45RA-negative fraction. The CDR3 bases are TGTGCCAGCAGTCCTCCTGTAGCGGGAGCCACGGATACGCAGTATTTT. This gives the protein CASSPPVAGATDTQYF.